Included here is one T cell receptor beta chain sequence, with context. Its antigen is undetermined. The junction departs from the called germline gene at one end, perhaps through a read error. TCR beta sequencing covered blood CD8+ and CD4+ T cells. The sample comes from a study of CD8 T cells in Susac syndrome. After extraction with the RNeasy kit, roughly 0.5 to 1 ug of the RNA was reverse transcribed using random hexamers. TCRdb called the immunoSEQ multiplex PCR reads again in MiXCR, with one record for every CDR3 protein. The sample yields around 26,000 distinct CDR3 sequences, roughly 94% seen once. Points from the study as a whole: By the study's own acknowledgment, its TCR sequencing and HLA analysis included relatively few individuals.

The CDR3 sequence is 13 residues long. Germline CDR1 and CDR2: MNHEY and SMNVEV (reference sequence). The chain carries TRBV27 and TRBJ2-7, with a weak D call TRBD1 (5 bases). Material: CD8+ T cells from PBMCs. The receptor was isolated from a human donor in good health. CDR3 sequence (DNA): TGTGCCAGCAGTCTATCCATCAGGGAAGAGCAGTACTTC. Protein: CASSLSIREEQYF.